This TCR beta chain was captured by sequencing in a study of cytotoxic CD8 clonotypes in ibrutinib-treated CLL. The V gene's germline CDR1 is SGHTA and CDR2 FQGNSA. J lost 3 bases, V lost 4 bases, and 14 bases had no gene match. This CDR3 has 19 residues. Method: immunoSEQ multiplex PCR; TCRdb's copy keeps in-frame clones and lacks some. In the table there are 270,000 or so clones, approximately 79% of which are singletons. The receptor's source is a human donor with chronic lymphocytic leukemia. The material sequenced was PBMCs, taken at disease progression, from a patient treated with ibrutinib. The gene calls are TRBV7-2 and TRBJ2-7; 14 bases are shared with TRBD2. CDR3 nucleotide sequence: TGTGCCAGCAGCTCCGGACTAGCGGGGGGCCGTACTAGATTCTACGAGCAGTACTTC. Translation gives CASSSGLAGGRTRFYEQYF.